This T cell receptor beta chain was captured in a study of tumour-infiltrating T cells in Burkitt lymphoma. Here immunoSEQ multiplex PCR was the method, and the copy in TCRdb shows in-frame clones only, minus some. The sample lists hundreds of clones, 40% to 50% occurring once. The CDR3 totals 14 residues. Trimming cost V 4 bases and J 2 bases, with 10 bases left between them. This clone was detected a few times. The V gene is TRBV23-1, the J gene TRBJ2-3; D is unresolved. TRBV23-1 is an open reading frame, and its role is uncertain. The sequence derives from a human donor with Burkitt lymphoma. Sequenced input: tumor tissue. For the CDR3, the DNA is TGCGCCAGCAGTCGATACCGGACCACAGATACGCAGTATTTT. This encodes CASSRYRTTDTQYF.